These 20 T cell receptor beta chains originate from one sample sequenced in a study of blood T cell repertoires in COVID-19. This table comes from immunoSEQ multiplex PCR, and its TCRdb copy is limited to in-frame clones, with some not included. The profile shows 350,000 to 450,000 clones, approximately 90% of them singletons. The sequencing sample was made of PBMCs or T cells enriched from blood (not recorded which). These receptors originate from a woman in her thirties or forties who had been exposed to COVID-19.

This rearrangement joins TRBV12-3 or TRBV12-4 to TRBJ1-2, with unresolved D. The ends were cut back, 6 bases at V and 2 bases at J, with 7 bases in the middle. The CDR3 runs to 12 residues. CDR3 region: CASSTLNYGYTF. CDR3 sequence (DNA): TGTGCCAGCAGCACACTAAACTATGGCTACACCTTC.

CDR3 amino acids: CASSFRTSGQETQYF. The CDR3 coding sequence is TGTGCCAGCAGCTTCAGAACTAGCGGTCAAGAGACCCAGTACTTC. The chain is built from TRBV5-4 and TRBJ2-5; 8 bases fit TRBD2. V lost 2 bases to trimming and J lost 2 bases; unmatched junction nucleotides: 5. This CDR3 comprises 15 residues. Per germline, CDR1 SGHNT and CDR2 YYREEE (reference sequence).

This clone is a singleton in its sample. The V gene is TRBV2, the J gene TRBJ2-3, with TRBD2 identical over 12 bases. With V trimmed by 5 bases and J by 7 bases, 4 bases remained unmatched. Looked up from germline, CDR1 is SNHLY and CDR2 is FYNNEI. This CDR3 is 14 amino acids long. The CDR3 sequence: CASSRLAGDHTQYF. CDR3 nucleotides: TGTGCCAGCAGTAGACTAGCGGGAGACCATACGCAGTATTTT.

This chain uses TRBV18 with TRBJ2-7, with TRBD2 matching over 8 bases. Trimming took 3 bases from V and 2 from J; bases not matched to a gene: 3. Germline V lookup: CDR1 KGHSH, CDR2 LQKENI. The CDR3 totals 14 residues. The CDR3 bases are TGTGCCAGCTCACCGGGCGGGGGGACCTACGAGCAGTACTTC. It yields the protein CASSPGGGTYEQYF.

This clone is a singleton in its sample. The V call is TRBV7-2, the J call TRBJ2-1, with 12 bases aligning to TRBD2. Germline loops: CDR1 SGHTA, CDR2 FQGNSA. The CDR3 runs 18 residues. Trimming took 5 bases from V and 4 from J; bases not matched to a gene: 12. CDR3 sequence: CASSILAGGTSGYNEQFF. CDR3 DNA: TGTGCCAGCAGCATCCTAGCGGGAGGGACCTCTGGATACAATGAGCAGTTCTTC.

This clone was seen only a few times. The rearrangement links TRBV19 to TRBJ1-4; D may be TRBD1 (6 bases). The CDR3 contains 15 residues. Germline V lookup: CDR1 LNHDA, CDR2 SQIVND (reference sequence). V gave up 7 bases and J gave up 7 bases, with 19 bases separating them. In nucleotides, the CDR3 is TGTGCCAGTAAACCATCCTCCACAGGGAGTGAAAAACTGTTTTTT. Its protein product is CASKPSSTGSEKLFF.

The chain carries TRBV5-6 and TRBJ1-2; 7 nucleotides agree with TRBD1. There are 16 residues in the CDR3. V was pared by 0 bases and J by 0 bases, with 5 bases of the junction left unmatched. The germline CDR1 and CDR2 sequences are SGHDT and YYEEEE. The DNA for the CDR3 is TGTGCCAGCAGCTTGGCCGGGACAGTAGCTAACTATGGCTACACCTTC. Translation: CASSLAGTVANYGYTF.

CDR3 bases: TGTGCCAGCAGCGGGACAGGGGCAGATACGCAGTATTTT. Protein: CASSGTGADTQYF. The V gene is TRBV5-5, the J gene TRBJ2-3, with 10 bases aligning to TRBD1. Trimming removed 4 bases from V and 4 bases from J; junction bases left unmatched: 0. The germline gives CDR1 SGHKS, CDR2 YYEKEE (reference sequence). CDR3 length: 13 residues. The entire variable domain, with the rest obtained from reference TRBV5-5 and TRBJ2-3, is as follows: DAGVTQSPTHLIKTRGQQVTLRCSPISGHKSVSWYQQVLGQGPQFIFQYYEKEERGRGNFPDRFSARQFPNYSSELNVNALLLGDSALYLCASSGTGADTQYFGPGTRLTVL.

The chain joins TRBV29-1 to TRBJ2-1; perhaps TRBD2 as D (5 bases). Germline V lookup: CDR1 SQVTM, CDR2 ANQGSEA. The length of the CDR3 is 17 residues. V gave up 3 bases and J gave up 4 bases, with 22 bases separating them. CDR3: CSVEVFQAVLTYNEQFF. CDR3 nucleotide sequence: TGCAGCGTTGAGGTCTTCCAAGCGGTCTTAACATACAATGAGCAGTTCTTC.

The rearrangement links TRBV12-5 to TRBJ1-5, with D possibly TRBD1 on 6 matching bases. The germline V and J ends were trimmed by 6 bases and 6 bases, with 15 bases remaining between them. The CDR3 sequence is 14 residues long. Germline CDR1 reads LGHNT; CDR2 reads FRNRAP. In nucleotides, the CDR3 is TGTGCTAGTGGGAGCGGGGGGGGCGGTCAGCCCCAGCATTTT. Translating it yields CASGSGGGGQPQHF.

The CDR3 DNA is TGTGCCAGCAGCCTGACAGGGTCCGGAAACACCATATATTTT. Amino acids: CASSLTGSGNTIYF. The chain has TRBV6-5 and TRBJ1-3, with TRBD1 matching over 7 bases. Germline loops: CDR1 MNHEY, CDR2 SVGAGI. The trim removed 6 bases at V and 4 bases at J, leaving 6 bases unmatched. The CDR3 length is 14 residues.

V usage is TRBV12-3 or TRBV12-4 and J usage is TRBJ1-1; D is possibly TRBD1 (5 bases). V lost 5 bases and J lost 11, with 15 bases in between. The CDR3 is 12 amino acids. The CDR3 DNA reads TGTGCCAGCAGTCAGACAGCGACGGAGGCTTTCTTT. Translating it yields CASSQTATEAFF.

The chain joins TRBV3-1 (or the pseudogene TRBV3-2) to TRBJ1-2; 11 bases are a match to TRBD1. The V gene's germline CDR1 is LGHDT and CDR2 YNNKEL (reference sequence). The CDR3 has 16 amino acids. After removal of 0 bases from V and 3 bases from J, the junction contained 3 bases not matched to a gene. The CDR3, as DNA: TGTGCCAGCAGCCAAGATTGGGACAGGGGGGACTATGGCTACACCTTC. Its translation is CASSQDWDRGDYGYTF.

For the CDR3, the DNA is TGCGCCAGCAGCTTGGCGAGTAGTACCGGGGAGCTGTTTTTT. Translated, it gives CASSLASSTGELFF. The chain carries TRBV5-1 and TRBJ2-2; D uncertain. Per germline, CDR1 SGHRS and CDR2 YFSETQ. Trimming took 0 bases from V and 5 from J, leaving 8 bases between them. The CDR3 runs to 14 residues.

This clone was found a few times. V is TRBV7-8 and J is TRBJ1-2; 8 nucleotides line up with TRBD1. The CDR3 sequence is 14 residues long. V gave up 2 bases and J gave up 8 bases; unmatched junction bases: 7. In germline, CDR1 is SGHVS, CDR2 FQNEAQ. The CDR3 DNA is TGTGCCAGCAGCTTAAGCCAGGGGGCTCGGGGCTACACCTTC. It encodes CASSLSQGARGYTF.

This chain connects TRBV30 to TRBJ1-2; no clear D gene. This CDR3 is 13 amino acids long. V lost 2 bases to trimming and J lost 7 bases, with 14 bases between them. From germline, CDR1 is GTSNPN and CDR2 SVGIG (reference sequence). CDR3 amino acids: CAWSLSAGLGYTF. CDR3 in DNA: TGTGCCTGGAGTTTGTCTGCGGGCCTTGGCTACACCTTC.

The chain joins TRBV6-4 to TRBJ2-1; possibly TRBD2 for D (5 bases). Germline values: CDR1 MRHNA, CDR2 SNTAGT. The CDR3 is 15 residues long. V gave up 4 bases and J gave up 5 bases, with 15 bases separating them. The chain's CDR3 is CASSVELASHNEQFF. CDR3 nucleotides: TGTGCCAGCAGTGTTGAGCTAGCCAGCCACAATGAGCAGTTCTTC.

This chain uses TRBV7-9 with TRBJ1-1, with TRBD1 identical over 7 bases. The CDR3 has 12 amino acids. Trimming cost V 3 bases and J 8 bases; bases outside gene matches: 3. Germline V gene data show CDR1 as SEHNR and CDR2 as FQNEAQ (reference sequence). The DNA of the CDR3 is TGTGCCAGCAGCTTGCAGACAGGGGAAGCTTTCTTT. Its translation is CASSLQTGEAFF.

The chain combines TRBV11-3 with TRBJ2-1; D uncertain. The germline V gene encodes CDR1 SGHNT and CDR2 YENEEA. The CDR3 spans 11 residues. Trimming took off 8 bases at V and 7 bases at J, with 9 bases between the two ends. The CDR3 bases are TGTGCCAGCGGGCGTCAGAATGAGCAGTTCTTC. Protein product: CASGRQNEQFF.

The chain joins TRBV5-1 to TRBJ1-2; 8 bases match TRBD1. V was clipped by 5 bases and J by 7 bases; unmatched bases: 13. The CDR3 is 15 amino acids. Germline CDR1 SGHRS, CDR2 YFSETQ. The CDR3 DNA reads TGCGCCAGCAGTTCAACTCGACAGGGGTCACTTGGCTACACCTTC. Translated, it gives CASSSTRQGSLGYTF.